This T cell receptor (beta chain) was recovered during a study of a mutant IDH1 vaccine in newly diagnosed glioma. Time point indicated: week 47, end of study. Vaccination used 300 ug of mutant IDH1 20-mer peptide per dose, with topical imiquimod. CDR1 is MNHEY and CDR2 is SMNVEV in the germline V gene (reference sequence). This CDR3 has 18 amino acids. Trimming stripped 6 bases from V and 4 bases from J, with 22 bases between. A note on this clone: The target antigen is unknown.

The method was immunoSEQ multiplex PCR; TCRdb's version includes in-frame clones alone and lacks a portion of them. The sample contains 50,000 to 70,000 clones, about four fifths of which appear only once. The sample here was PBMCs, taken from a glioma patient whose treatment included an IDH1 peptide vaccine. V is TRBV27 and J is TRBJ2-6, with a tentative D call TRBD1 (6 bases). This TCR was recovered from a woman aged 50 to 60 with glioma. The CDR3 is CASSPGWQGPPGANVLTF. In nucleotides, the CDR3 is TGTGCCAGCAGCCCCGGTTGGCAGGGGCCTCCAGGGGCCAACGTCCTGACTTTC.